This TCR beta chain was captured in a study of blood T cell repertoires in COVID-19. On the study more broadly: COVID-19 samples, acute and convalescent, were from the United States, Italy and Spain. The analysed material was cDNA or gDNA that came from T cells, B-cell-depleted T cells, or PBMCs.

The length of the CDR3 is 15 residues. The junction had 8 bases not matched to a gene; V was cut back by 3 bases and J by 6 bases. CDR1 and CDR2 from the germline V gene are MGHRA and YSYEKL. Patients of the Seattle cohort, enrolled during active infection, were followed longitudinally. Per the study methods: The assay estimated nucleated cells by amplifying reference gene primers. The protocol was immunoSEQ multiplex PCR, while the TCRdb copy is restricted to in-frame clones and leaves out a portion. That table supplies the V and J calls and clone size; D and trimming were determined from the DNA. The sample comprises around 400,000 clones, over 75% of which are singletons, and 2.3% rests with the top ten.

The clonotype was recovered from a woman in her sixties with COVID-19, enrolled during active disease. Sequencing was carried out using peripheral blood. The chain has TRBV4-1 and TRBJ2-7; 10 bases map to TRBD1. The CDR3, as DNA: TGCGCCAGCAGCCAGGTTGGGACAGGGGAGGCCGAGCAGTACTTC. Amino acids: CASSQVGTGEAEQYF.